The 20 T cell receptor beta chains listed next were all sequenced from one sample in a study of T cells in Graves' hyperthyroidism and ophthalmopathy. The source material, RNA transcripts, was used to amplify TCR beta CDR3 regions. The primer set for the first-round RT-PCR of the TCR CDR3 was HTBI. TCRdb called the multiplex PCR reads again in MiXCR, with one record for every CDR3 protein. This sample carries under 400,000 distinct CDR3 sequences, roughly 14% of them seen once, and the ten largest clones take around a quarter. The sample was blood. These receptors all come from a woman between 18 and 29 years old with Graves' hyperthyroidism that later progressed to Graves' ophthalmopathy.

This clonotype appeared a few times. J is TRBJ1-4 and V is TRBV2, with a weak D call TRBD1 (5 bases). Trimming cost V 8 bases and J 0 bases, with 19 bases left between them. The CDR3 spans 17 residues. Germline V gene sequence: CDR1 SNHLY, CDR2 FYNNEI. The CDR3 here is CASGVGQTDATNEKLFF. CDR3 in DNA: TGTGCCAGCGGGGTGGGTCAGACAGACGCAACTAATGAAAAACTGTTTTTT.

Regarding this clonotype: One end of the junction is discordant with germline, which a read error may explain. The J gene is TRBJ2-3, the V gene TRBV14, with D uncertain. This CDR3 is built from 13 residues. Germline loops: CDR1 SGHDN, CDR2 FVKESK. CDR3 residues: CAISQDDPDTQYF. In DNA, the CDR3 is TGTGCCATCAGCCAAGATGACCCAGATACGCAGTATTTT.

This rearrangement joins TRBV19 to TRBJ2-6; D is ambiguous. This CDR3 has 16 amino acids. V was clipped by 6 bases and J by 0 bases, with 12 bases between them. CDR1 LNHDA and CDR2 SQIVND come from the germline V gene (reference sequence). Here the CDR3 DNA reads TGTGCCAGTAGGGCTGATGCTGACTCTGGGGCCAACGTCCTGACTTTC. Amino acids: CASRADADSGANVLTF.

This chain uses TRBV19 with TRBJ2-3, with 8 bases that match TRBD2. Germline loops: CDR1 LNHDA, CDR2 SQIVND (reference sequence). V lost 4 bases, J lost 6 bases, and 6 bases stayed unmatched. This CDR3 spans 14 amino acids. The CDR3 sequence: CASSKLAAPDTQYF. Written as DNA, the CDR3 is TGTGCCAGTAGTAAACTAGCGGCCCCGGATACGCAGTATTTT.

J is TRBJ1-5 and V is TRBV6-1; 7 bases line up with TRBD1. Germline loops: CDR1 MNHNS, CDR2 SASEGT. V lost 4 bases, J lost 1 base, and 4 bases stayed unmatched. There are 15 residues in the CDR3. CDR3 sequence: CASSARGRSNQPQHF. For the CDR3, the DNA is TGTGCCAGCAGTGCCAGGGGGAGAAGCAATCAGCCCCAGCATTTT.

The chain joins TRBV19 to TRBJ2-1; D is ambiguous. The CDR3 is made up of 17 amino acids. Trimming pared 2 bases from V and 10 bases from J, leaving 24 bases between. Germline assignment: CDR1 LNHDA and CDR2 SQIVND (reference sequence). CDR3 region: CASSITPSWGNGMEQFF. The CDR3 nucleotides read TGTGCCAGTAGTATAACCCCCTCGTGGGGAAATGGGATGGAGCAGTTCTTC.

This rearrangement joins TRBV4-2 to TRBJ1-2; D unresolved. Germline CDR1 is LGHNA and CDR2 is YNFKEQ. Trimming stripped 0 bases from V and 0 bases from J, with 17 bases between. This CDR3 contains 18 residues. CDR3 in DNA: TGTGCCAGCAGCCAAGATTTGCCCTCCCTCGTGACTAACTATGGCTACACCTTC. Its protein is CASSQDLPSLVTNYGYTF.

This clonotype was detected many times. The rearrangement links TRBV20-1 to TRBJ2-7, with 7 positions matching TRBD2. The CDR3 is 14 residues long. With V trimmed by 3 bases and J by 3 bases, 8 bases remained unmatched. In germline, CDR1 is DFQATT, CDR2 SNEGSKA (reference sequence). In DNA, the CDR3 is TGCAGTGCTAGGGGGCGGGAGATCTTCTACGAGCAGTACTTC. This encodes CSARGREIFYEQYF.

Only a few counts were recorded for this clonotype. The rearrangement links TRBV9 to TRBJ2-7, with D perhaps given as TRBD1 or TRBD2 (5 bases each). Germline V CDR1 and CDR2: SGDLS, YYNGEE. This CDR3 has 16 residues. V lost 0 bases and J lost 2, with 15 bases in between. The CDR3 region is CASSVAGDRAPYEQYF. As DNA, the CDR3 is TGTGCCAGCAGCGTAGCTGGGGACCGAGCCCCCTACGAGCAGTACTTC. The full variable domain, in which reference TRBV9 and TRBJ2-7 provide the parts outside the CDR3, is DSGVTQTPKHLITATGQRVTLRCSPRSGDLSVYWYQQSLDQGLQFLIQYYNGEERAKGNILERFSAQQFPDLHSELNLSSLELGDSALYFCASSVAGDRAPYEQYFGPGTRLTVT.

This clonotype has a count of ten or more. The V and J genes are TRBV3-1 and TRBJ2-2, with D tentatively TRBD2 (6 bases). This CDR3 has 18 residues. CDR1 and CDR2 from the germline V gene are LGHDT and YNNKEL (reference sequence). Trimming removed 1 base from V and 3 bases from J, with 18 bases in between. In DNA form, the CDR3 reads TGTGCCAGCAGCCAAGGGTCGACGGACTGGAGGGACACCGGGGAGCTGTTTTTT. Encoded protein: CASSQGSTDWRDTGELFF.

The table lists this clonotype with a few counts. The CDR3 DNA is TGCGCCAGCAGCCAAAGGGACAGGGGACCTGAAGCTTTCTTT. Amino acids: CASSQRDRGPEAFF. The V gene is TRBV4-1, the J gene TRBJ1-1; 10 bases line up with TRBD1. This CDR3 has 14 residues. The trim removed 2 bases at V and 6 bases at J, leaving 3 bases unmatched. Germline V gives CDR1 MGHRA, CDR2 YSYEKL.

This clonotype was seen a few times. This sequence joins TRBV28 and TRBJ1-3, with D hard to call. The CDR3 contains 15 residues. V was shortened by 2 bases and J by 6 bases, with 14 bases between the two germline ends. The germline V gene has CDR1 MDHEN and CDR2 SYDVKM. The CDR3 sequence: CASSLTGLIENTIYF. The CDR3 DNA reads TGTGCCAGCAGTTTAACGGGGTTGATAGAAAACACCATATATTTT.

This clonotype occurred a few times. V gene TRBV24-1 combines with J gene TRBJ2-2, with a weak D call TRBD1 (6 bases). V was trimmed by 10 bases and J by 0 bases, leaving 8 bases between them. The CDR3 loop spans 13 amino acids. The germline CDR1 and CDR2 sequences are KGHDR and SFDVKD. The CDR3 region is CATEGANTGELFF. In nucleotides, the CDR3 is TGTGCCACAGAGGGGGCGAACACCGGGGAGCTGTTTTTT.

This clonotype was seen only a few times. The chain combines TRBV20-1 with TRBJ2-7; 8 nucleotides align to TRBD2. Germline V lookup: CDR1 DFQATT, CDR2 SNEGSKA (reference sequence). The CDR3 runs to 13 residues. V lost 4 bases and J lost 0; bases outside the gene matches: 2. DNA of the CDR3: TGCAGTGCTACGGGGACTAGCTCCTACGAGCAGTACTTC. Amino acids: CSATGTSSYEQYF.

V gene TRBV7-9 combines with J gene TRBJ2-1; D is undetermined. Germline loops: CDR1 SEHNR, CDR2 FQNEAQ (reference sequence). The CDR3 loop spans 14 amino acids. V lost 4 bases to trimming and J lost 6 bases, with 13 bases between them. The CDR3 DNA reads TGTGCCAGCAGCTCAGACCTGTCACCCAATGAGCAGTTCTTC. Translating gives CASSSDLSPNEQFF.

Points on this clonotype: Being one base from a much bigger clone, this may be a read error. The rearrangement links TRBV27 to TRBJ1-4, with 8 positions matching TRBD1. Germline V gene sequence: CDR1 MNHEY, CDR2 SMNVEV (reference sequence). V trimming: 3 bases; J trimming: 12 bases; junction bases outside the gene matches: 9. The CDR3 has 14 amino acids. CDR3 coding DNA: TGTGCCAGCAGTTTGACAGGGGTGGGAGAAGAACTGTTTTTT. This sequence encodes CASSLTGVGEELFF.

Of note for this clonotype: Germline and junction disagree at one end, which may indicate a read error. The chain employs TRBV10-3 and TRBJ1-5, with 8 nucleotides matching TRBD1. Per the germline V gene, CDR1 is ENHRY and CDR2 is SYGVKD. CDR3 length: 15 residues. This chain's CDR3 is CASSSVDRGYQPQHF. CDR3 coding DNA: TGTGCCAGCAGTTCTGTAGACAGGGGCTATCAGCCCCAGCATTTT.

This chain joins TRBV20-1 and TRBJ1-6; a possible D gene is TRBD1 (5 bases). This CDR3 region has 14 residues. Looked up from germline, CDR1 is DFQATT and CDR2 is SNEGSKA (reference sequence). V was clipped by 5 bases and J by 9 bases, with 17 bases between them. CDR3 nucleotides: TGCAGTGCTCAACGAGGGGTCTTTAGTTCACCCCTCCACTTT. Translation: CSAQRGVFSSPLHF.

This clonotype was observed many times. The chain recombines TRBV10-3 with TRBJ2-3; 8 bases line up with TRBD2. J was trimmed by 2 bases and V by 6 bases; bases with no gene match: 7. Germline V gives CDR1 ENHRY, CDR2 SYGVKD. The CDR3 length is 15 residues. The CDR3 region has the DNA TGTGCCATCAGAAAGGCGGGAGGCACCACAGATACGCAGTATTTT. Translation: CAIRKAGGTTDTQYF.

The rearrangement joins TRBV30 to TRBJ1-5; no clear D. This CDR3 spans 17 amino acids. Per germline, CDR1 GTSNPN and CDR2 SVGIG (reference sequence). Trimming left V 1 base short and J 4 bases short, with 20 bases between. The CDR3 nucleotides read TGTGCCTGGAGTGAGCCGGTTTATAAAAGCTTTAATCAGCCCCAGCATTTT. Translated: CAWSEPVYKSFNQPQHF.